This entry describes one T cell receptor (gamma chain). This clone is regarded as large (0.1 to 1%). Its antigen specificity is not known. Base qualities are not provided; no much larger clone lies one nucleotide away. The CDR3 holds 14 amino acids from the cysteine to the phenylalanine. Solely the CDR3 DNA is kept, with 42 bases framed from the first base. Germline trimming: 8 bases from V, 0 bases from J; junction bases outside gene matches: 4. For both patients and controls, peripheral blood mononuclear cells were isolated, and the genomic DNA from these cells was used for TCR sequencing. As controls, approximately 23 healthy adult blood donors (median age about 64 years; about twelve males and around 11 females) were included and were matched to patients for age and sex. The data originate from a study of gamma delta lymphoproliferative disorders and STAT genes (dated by TCRdb to the late 2010s). As for the study more broadly: Gamma-chain libraries were prepared from at least 50 ng of genomic DNA using the LymphoTrack Dx TCRG Assay. Since no corresponding Invivoscribe delta assay was available, delta-chain libraries were prepared following the standard operating procedure of the EuroClonality-NGS working group. Within a larger immunophenotypic and STAT-mutation study, TCR gamma and delta CDR3 repertoires were profiled by deep sequencing in Tgammadelta lymphoproliferative disease patients and healthy controls. A couple of gamma-chain samples and all delta-chain samples were sequenced twice to confirm results. Beyond this particular receptor, the publication reports: According to the authors, NGS specificity may be reduced at low frequencies, so whether leukemic clones are public or private needs confirmation. Almost every major gamma and delta clonotype in patients was public, meaning shared with at least one healthy donor, and only two gamma clonotypes were private to disease. When whole repertoires were clustered, gamma repertoires from patients grouped apart from those of healthy controls, but delta repertoires did not separate between the groups. Leukemic cells were skewed toward terminal effectors, whereas control T cells likely spanned varied maturation stages, a difference potentially limiting comparisons between patients and controls.

In both library methods, multiplex PCR was carried out with primers targeting conserved V and J regions of the TCR genes. Purified and pooled amplicons were sequenced on an Illumina MiSeq platform. The study's processing was this. V(D)J alignment, clonotype assembly and translation were handled by MiXCR, while functionality assessment and CDR3 repertoire analyses were done with VDJtools. CDR3 was defined according to IMGT, and analyses were limited to productive sequences using functional genes, with ORF genes and pseudogenes excluded. Identical amino acid CDR3s of major clonotypes (frequency >=5%) were searched for across all patients and controls using a custom Python script. A one-sided non-parametric Wilcoxon test was used to compare clonotype frequencies in patients versus controls. TCRdb called clones from the public reads with CATT, and repeated DNA sequences were later combined into one row. What appears here as the V and J calls and clone size reflects TCRdb's work, not the paper's. This sample comprises 1,300 or so gamma-chain clones, about 12% of them detected only once. The ten largest account for less than 20% of the sample.

This clonotype was sampled from a human donor in good health. The rearranged segments are TRGV10 and TRGJP1. The J gene, missing from TCRdb, was assigned here through DNA to germline matching. TRGV10 is designated an ORF whose function remains uncertain. Sequenced sample: blood. The bases read TGTGCTGCGTGGGTTCATACCACTGGTTGGTTCAAGATATTT. This codes for CAAWVHTTGWFKIF.